A single sample is the source of the 13 T cell receptor beta chains below, sequenced in a study of blood T cell repertoires in COVID-19. The protocol was immunoSEQ multiplex PCR, while the TCRdb copy is restricted to in-frame clones and leaves out a portion. The data contain around 280,000 clones, 87% of them seen just once; the ten biggest clones take up 6% to 6.5%. The sequenced material came from PBMCs or T cells enriched from blood (not recorded which). The receptors originated from a woman aged 40 to 50 who had recovered from COVID-19.

A remark on this clone: The junction does not match germline at one end; this may be a read error. Additional DNA sequences in this sample encode the identical CDR3. The V and J genes are TRBV11-2 and TRBJ2-7; TRBD2 matches 13 bases. In germline, CDR1 is SGHAT, CDR2 FQNNGV. This CDR3 comprises 16 residues. The chain's CDR3 is CASSLVGTSGAYEQYF. In DNA form, the CDR3 reads TGTGCCAGCAGCTTAGTAGGGACTAGCGGGGCATACGAGCAGTACTTT.

The V call is TRBV4-2, the J call TRBJ1-5; D is undetermined. Per germline, CDR1 LGHNA and CDR2 YNFKEQ. The CDR3 runs 17 residues. Trimming left V 3 bases short and J 0 bases short, with 15 bases between. DNA of the CDR3: TGTGCCAGCAGCCAGGCGGGGTATGGTCATAGCAATCAGCCCCAGCATTTT. Amino acid sequence: CASSQAGYGHSNQPQHF.

The genes are TRBV27 and TRBJ1-2, with TRBD1 matching over 8 bases. The CDR3 has 17 amino acids. Germline loops: CDR1 MNHEY, CDR2 SMNVEV (reference sequence). V lost 4 bases to trimming and J lost 4 bases; unmatched junction nucleotides: 14. The DNA for the CDR3 is TGTGCCAGCAGTTCTCTGCTTAACCCGGGACAGGTCTATGGCTACACCTTC. Its protein is CASSSLLNPGQVYGYTF.

The V and J genes are TRBV28 and TRBJ2-7; 11 bases align to TRBD2. The junction had 16 bases not matched to a gene; V was cut back by 0 bases and J by 0 bases. This CDR3 has 21 amino acids. The germline gives CDR1 MDHEN, CDR2 SYDVKM. The chain's CDR3 is CASSLWSPWGSGRASSYEQYF. The CDR3 DNA is TGTGCCAGCAGTTTATGGAGCCCCTGGGGTAGCGGGAGGGCTAGCTCCTACGAGCAGTACTTC.

The chain is built from TRBV20-1 and TRBJ1-1; D unresolved. The V end lost 2 bases, the J end lost 8 bases, and 9 bases lay between the germline ends. CDR1 is DFQATT and CDR2 is SNEGSKA in the germline V gene (reference sequence). This CDR3 has 11 amino acids. CDR3 in DNA: TGCAGTGCTAGACCCCCCAGGGAAGCTTTCTTT. Protein product: CSARPPREAFF.

J is TRBJ1-6 and V is TRBV27; 7 bases map to TRBD1. The V and J ends lost 5 bases and 5 bases, in that order; junction bases with no gene match: 21. Germline values: CDR1 MNHEY, CDR2 SMNVEV (reference sequence). The CDR3 spans 20 residues. In nucleotides, the CDR3 is TGTGCCAGCAGTCCCCAAGGACAGGCCCGCGCCCGGCGAAATAATTCACCCCTCCACTTT. Its protein is CASSPQGQARARRNNSPLHF.

CDR3 DNA sequence: TGTGCCAGTAGCCCGAAGGGCGGGCCTTCCTACGAGCAGTACTTC. Protein product: CASSPKGGPSYEQYF. This chain uses TRBV19 with TRBJ2-7; tentatively, D is TRBD2 (5 bases). The V end was cut by 6 bases, the J end by 1 base, with 16 bases between. This CDR3 contains 15 residues. Germline values: CDR1 LNHDA, CDR2 SQIVND (reference sequence).

This chain joins TRBV5-1 and TRBJ1-2, with D perhaps matching TRBD1 (6 bases). Germline assignment: CDR1 SGHRS and CDR2 YFSETQ. The ends were cut back, 4 bases at V and 6 bases at J, with 10 bases in the middle. The CDR3 sequence is 12 residues long. The CDR3 coding sequence is TGCGCCAGCAGCCCGGACAGCGATGGCTACACCTTC. It translates to CASSPDSDGYTF.

V usage is TRBV4-1 and J usage is TRBJ2-1; D uncertain. The CDR3 is made up of 14 amino acids. The germline V gene encodes CDR1 MGHRA and CDR2 YSYEKL. The ends were cut back, 3 bases at V and 5 bases at J, with 11 bases in the middle. CDR3 DNA: TGCGCCAGCAGCCACCTAGACCTCGACAATGAGCAGTTCTTC. It codes for CASSHLDLDNEQFF.

The chain is built from TRBV2 and TRBJ2-5, with 7 bases matching TRBD1. This CDR3 comprises 14 residues. Germline values: CDR1 SNHLY, CDR2 FYNNEI. The ends lost 5 bases at V and 4 bases at J; junction bases unmatched: 7. The CDR3 DNA sequence: TGTGCCAGCAGTTGGGACAGCCGGGGAGAGACCCAGTACTTC. Protein: CASSWDSRGETQYF.

This clone was seen a handful of times. Other DNA sequences in the same sample also yield this CDR3. The chain couples TRBV4-3 to TRBJ1-6, with no clear D. Germline-derived CDR1 and CDR2 are LGHNA and YSLEER. The germline V and J ends were trimmed by 0 bases and 4 bases, with 7 bases remaining between them. The CDR3 covers 15 residues. The chain's CDR3 is CASSQDRGYNSPLHF. CDR3 in DNA: TGCGCCAGCAGCCAAGACCGGGGTTATAATTCACCCCTCCACTTT.

This chain uses TRBV10-2 with TRBJ2-7; TRBD2 matches at 12 bases. The CDR3 totals 16 residues. The ends lost 5 bases at V and 2 bases at J; junction bases unmatched: 7. Germline CDR1 WSHSY, CDR2 SAAADI. Written as DNA, the CDR3 is TGCGCCAGCAGTAGGCAGGGACTAGCGGGTGCCTACGAGCAGTACTTC. Its translation: CASSRQGLAGAYEQYF.

The CDR3 sequence: CASSLDRQGIYEQYF. The DNA of the CDR3 is TGCGCCAGCAGCCTGGACAGACAGGGGATCTACGAGCAGTACTTC. The chain carries TRBV4-1 and TRBJ2-7; 8 bases are shared with TRBD1. Germline trimming cut 4 bases from V and 3 bases from J; bases unmatched to any gene: 8. The length of the CDR3 is 15 residues. In germline, CDR1 is MGHRA, CDR2 YSYEKL.